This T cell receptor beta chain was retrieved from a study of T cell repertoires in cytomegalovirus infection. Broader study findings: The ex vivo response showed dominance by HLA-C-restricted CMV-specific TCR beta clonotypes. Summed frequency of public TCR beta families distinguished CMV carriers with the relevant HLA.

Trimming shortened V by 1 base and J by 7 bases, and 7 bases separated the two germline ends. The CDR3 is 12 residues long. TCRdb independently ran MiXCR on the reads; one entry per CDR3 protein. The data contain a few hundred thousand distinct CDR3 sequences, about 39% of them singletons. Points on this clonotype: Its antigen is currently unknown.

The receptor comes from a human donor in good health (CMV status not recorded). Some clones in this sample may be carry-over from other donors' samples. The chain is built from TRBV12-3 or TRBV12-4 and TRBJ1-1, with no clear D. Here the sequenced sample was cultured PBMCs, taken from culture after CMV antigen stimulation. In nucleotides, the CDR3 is TGTGCCAGCAGTTTAGAGTCCGGTGAAGCTTTCTTT. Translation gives CASSLESGEAFF.